This TCR beta chain was sequenced during a study of blood T cell repertoires in COVID-19. As for the study in general: Samples representing acute and convalescent COVID-19 were sourced from the United States, Italy and Spain.

Participants' own reports of clinical history determined their cohort assignment. V lost 5 bases to trimming and J lost 0 bases; unmatched junction nucleotides: 5. The CDR3 runs to 16 residues. Germline values: CDR1 SGHVS, CDR2 FQNEAQ. Authors' methods: Nucleated cell number was recorded as an estimate derived from reference gene primer amplification. The repertoire was sequenced with immunoSEQ multiplex PCR; TCRdb's copy has only in-frame clones and lacks some. Clone size and V and J calls were adopted from that table, with D and trimming inferred from the DNA. The sample holds hundreds of thousands of clones, approximately 86% seen once.

What was sequenced was PBMCs or T cells enriched from blood (not recorded which). This sequence joins TRBV7-8 and TRBJ2-1; 9 bases agree with TRBD2. The sequence was collected from a woman aged 50 to 60 who had recovered from COVID-19. Written as DNA, the CDR3 is TGTGCCAGCAGCCGAGCGGGAGGCCCCTCCTACAATGAGCAGTTCTTC. Its translation: CASSRAGGPSYNEQFF.